Sequencing of this T cell receptor beta chain was carried out in a study of OX40 agonist ivuxolimab in advanced cancers. Study information: Patients undergoing dose escalation presented with hepatocellular carcinoma, melanoma, renal cell or head and neck cancer. Treatment received earlier with anti-PD-1, anti-PD-L1 or anti-CTLA-4 agents was allowed, and over 30% had some. Study-wide results and caveats: Individuals who were partial responders at 0.1-3.0 mg/kg had clonal expansion that ranked among the lowest.

To note about this clone: The antigen is unknown.

The repertoire was sequenced with immunoSEQ multiplex PCR; TCRdb's copy has only in-frame clones and lacks some. The table lists about 69,000 clones, over 60% of them singletons. Here the sequenced sample was CD4+ or CD8+ T cells sorted from blood, taken in a trial of the OX40 agonist ivuxolimab. This clonotype was obtained from an adult with an advanced solid tumor such as melanoma, head and neck, liver or kidney cancer.

CDR3 sequence: CASSLGGRVDTQYF. CDR3 DNA: TGTGCCAGCAGCTTGGGTGGTCGGGTAGATACGCAGTATTTT. This chain links TRBV5-5 with TRBJ2-3, with D unresolved. V lost 0 bases to trimming and J lost 5 bases, with 10 bases between them. There are 14 residues in the CDR3. Germline-derived CDR1 and CDR2 are SGHKS and YYEKEE (reference sequence).